This T cell receptor beta chain was identified in a study of blood T cell dynamics during melanoma immunotherapy. The time point here: week 3, after first cycle of checkpoint inhibitor. Measured with immunoSEQ multiplex PCR; TCRdb has only the in-frame clones, and not every one. The table records approximately 16,000 clones, about 93% of them present only once. Sequencing was performed on blood, taken from a patient treated with checkpoint blockade. The origin of this receptor is a human donor with melanoma.

The CDR3 loop reads CASSEAPFRDRRQTQYF. In DNA form, the CDR3 reads TGTGCCAGCAGTGAAGCGCCATTTAGGGACAGGCGCCAGACCCAGTACTTC. This chain connects TRBV2 to TRBJ2-5; 8 bases map to TRBD1. Germline V gene data show CDR1 as SNHLY and CDR2 as FYNNEI. V was pared by 0 bases and J by 6 bases, with 12 bases of the junction left unmatched. This CDR3 spans 17 amino acids.